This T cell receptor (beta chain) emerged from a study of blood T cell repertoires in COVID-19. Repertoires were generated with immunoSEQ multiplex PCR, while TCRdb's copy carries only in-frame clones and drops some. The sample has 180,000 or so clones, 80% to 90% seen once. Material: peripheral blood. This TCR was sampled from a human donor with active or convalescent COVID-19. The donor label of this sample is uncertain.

In DNA, the CDR3 is TGTGCCAGCAGCCACCTAGCGGGAGGGTATGAGCAGTTCTTC. Its translation is CASSHLAGGYEQFF. The chain employs TRBV3-1 (or the pseudogene TRBV3-2) and TRBJ2-1; 12 bases are a match to TRBD2. CDR1 is LGHDT, CDR2 YNNKEL, per germline (reference sequence). Unmatched junction bases numbered 2, after V lost 3 bases and J lost 8 bases. This CDR3 is built from 14 residues.